This entry lists 8 T cell receptor beta chains sequenced from one sample in a study. TCRdb independently ran MiXCR on the RT-PCR reads; one entry per CDR3 protein. Of hundreds of thousands of distinct CDR3 sequences listed, around 14% are singletons. Sequenced: memory CD4+ T cells from blood. These receptor sequences come from a female donor in good health, serving as a healthy control.

This clonotype has only a few counts. The genes are TRBV4-1 and TRBJ2-7, with D unresolved. The CDR3 covers 15 residues. V was trimmed by 2 bases and J by 6 bases, leaving 17 bases between them. Germline lookup yields CDR1 MGHRA and CDR2 YSYEKL. As DNA, the CDR3 is TGCGCCAGCAGCCAATGGGATCGTCAGATAGGCGAGCAGTACTTC. This translates into CASSQWDRQIGEQYF.

The sample holds a few counts of this clonotype. The chain carries TRBV5-1 and TRBJ2-7, with D perhaps TRBD1 (6 bases). Germline assignment: CDR1 SGHRS and CDR2 YFSETQ. The V end lost 3 bases, the J end lost 6 bases, and 16 bases lay between the germline ends. The CDR3 spans 14 residues. CDR3 DNA: TGCGCCAGCAGCTACGAAGGACAGATAGGCGAGCAGTACTTC. This sequence encodes CASSYEGQIGEQYF.

The V gene is TRBV14, the J gene TRBJ2-3, with 9 positions matching TRBD2. Germline trimming cut 3 bases from V and 1 base from J; bases unmatched to any gene: 2. This CDR3 has 15 amino acids. Per germline, CDR1 SGHDN and CDR2 FVKESK. The CDR3 region has the DNA TGTGCCAGCAGCCAGAGGACTAGCGGCACAGATACGCAGTATTTT. It specifies CASSQRTSGTDTQYF.

The V call is TRBV3-1, the J call TRBJ1-5; D not certain. The germline CDR1 and CDR2 sequences are LGHDT and YNNKEL (reference sequence). The CDR3 consists of 13 residues. The germline V and J ends were trimmed by 5 bases and 10 bases, with 15 bases remaining between them. CDR3 DNA: TGTGCCAGCAGCTCGACGGTCCGGGGACCCCAGCATTTT. This sequence encodes CASSSTVRGPQHF. The full variable domain, in which reference TRBV3-1 and TRBJ1-5 provide the parts outside the CDR3, is DTAVSQTPKYLVTQMGNDKSIKCEQNLGHDTMYWYKQDSKKFLKIMFSYNNKELIINETVPNRFSPKSPDKAHLNLHINSLELGDSAVYFCASSSTVRGPQHFGDGTRLSIL.

The rearrangement uses TRBV18 and TRBJ2-5, with D perhaps matching TRBD1 (6 bases). Trimming cost V 3 bases and J 6 bases, with 26 bases left between them. This CDR3 is 18 amino acids long. Germline V lookup: CDR1 KGHSH, CDR2 LQKENI. The CDR3 coding sequence is TGTGCCAGCTCACCCTATCAAACATCCGGGACAATGGACAAGACCCAGTACTTC. It specifies CASSPYQTSGTMDKTQYF.

The V gene is TRBV20-1, the J gene TRBJ2-7, with TRBD2 identical over 10 bases. There are 16 residues in the CDR3. J lost 3 bases, V lost 0 bases, and 8 bases had no gene match. Germline V gives CDR1 DFQATT, CDR2 SNEGSKA (reference sequence). CDR3 loop: CSARDLLAGDLYEQYF. The CDR3 coding sequence is TGCAGTGCTAGAGATTTGCTAGCGGGAGACCTCTACGAGCAGTACTTC.

J is TRBJ1-2 and V is TRBV6-1; the D is unclear. CDR3 size: 13 residues. CDR1 MNHNS and CDR2 SASEGT come from the germline V gene. The V gene lost 6 bases and the J gene lost 1 base, with 9 bases spanning the gap. The CDR3 here is CASRGIGNYGYTF. The CDR3 DNA reads TGTGCCAGCAGGGGCATCGGTAACTATGGCTACACCTTC.

This clonotype was observed many times. The J gene is TRBJ2-3, the V gene TRBV9; the D gene is possibly TRBD2 (6 bases). The CDR3 is made up of 16 amino acids. V lost 2 bases and J 0 bases, leaving 13 bases between the germline ends. Germline V gene data show CDR1 as SGDLS and CDR2 as YYNGEE. Here the CDR3 DNA reads TGTGCCAGCAGCGTCCCACTAGCAGCTAGCACAGATACGCAGTATTTT. Translation gives CASSVPLAASTDTQYF.